This T cell receptor (beta chain) was documented in a study of T cells in Graves' hyperthyroidism and ophthalmopathy. Study outcomes and limitations: A model using 13 V-J features told ophthalmopathy apart from stable hyperthyroidism.

TCR beta CDR3 region amplification was performed from RNA transcripts. HTBI primers were employed in a first-round RT-PCR of the TCR CDR3. MiXCR was run by TCRdb on the multiplex PCR reads, yielding one entry per CDR3 protein. Among a few hundred thousand distinct CDR3 sequences, roughly 15% were seen once, and the ten largest hold 5.3%. There are many counts of this clonotype. What it recognizes is unknown. Stable disease denoted Graves' hyperthyroidism without ophthalmopathy progression within 18 months. Hyperthyroidism was newly diagnosed in patients aged 18 to 65 (duration under 2 months). This CDR3 is built from 14 residues. CDR1 is MNHNS, CDR2 SASEGT, per germline. With 5 bases removed from V and 5 bases from J, the gap between germline ends came to 15 bases.

The receptor was derived from a young woman with Graves' hyperthyroidism. Sequencing input: blood. The J gene is TRBJ1-1, the V gene TRBV6-1, with no clear D. CDR3 loop: CASSSKPVGTEAFF. Written as DNA, the CDR3 is TGTGCCAGCAGTTCAAAACCGGTAGGGACTGAAGCTTTCTTT.